This T cell receptor (beta chain) was identified during a study of tumor and adjacent non-tumor tissue in lung cancer. Across the whole study: Histology: about twelve adenocarcinoma, 2 squamous cell carcinoma, 1 small cell lung cancer.

No cell sorting was done before RNA was extracted from the tissue. Distant lung tissue was collected more than 3 cm away from the tumor edge. Germline values: CDR1 SQVTM, CDR2 ANQGSEA. The CDR3 is 15 amino acids. Concerning this clonotype itself: The antigen remains undetermined. One junction end does not reproduce the germline sequence, and a read error may be involved.

The library came from three nested PCR rounds adapted from ARM-PCR protocols. A single record per CDR3 protein comes from TCRdb applying MiXCR to the multiplex PCR reads. This sample carries approximately 90,000 distinct CDR3 sequences, roughly 77% of them seen once, and the ten largest clones take 20% to 25%. Study-wide findings and caveats: Significantly higher TCR diversity was found in tumor than normal lung.

V and J are TRBV29-1 and TRBJ2-7, with 8 bases identical to TRBD1. The sample consisted of distant non-tumor lung tissue. The TCR comes from a woman aged 45 to 65 with non-small cell lung cancer. The CDR3 is CSLDSGQGAKSEQYF. The DNA for the CDR3 is TGCAGCCTTGATTCAGGGCAGGGGGCGAAGAGCGAGCAGTACTTC.